This entry is about one T cell receptor beta chain. What it binds is not known. TCRdb re-derived calls from the reads in MiXCR, one entry per CDR3 protein. The repertoire holds about 470,000 distinct CDR3 sequences, with about 42% as singletons. This sample is drawn from a study of T cell repertoires in cytomegalovirus infection. Study outcomes and limitations: HLA-C-restricted CMV clonotypes gave the most frequent clonotype in two of eight donors. There were carriers of CMV plus the relevant HLA, and cumulative public TCR beta family frequency identified them.

Trimming removed 4 bases from V and 4 bases from J; junction bases left unmatched: 6. Germline V lookup: CDR1 SGHVS, CDR2 FQNEAQ. The CDR3 contains 14 residues. This chain links TRBV7-8 with TRBJ2-7; 8 positions agree with TRBD1. The sequenced sample was cultured PBMCs, obtained from culture after CMV antigen stimulation. This TCR came from a human donor in good health (CMV status not recorded). Some clones in this sample may be carry-over from other donors' samples. The CDR3: CASSSWTGTYEQYF. CDR3 coding DNA: TGTGCCAGCAGCTCTTGGACAGGGACTTACGAGCAGTACTTC.